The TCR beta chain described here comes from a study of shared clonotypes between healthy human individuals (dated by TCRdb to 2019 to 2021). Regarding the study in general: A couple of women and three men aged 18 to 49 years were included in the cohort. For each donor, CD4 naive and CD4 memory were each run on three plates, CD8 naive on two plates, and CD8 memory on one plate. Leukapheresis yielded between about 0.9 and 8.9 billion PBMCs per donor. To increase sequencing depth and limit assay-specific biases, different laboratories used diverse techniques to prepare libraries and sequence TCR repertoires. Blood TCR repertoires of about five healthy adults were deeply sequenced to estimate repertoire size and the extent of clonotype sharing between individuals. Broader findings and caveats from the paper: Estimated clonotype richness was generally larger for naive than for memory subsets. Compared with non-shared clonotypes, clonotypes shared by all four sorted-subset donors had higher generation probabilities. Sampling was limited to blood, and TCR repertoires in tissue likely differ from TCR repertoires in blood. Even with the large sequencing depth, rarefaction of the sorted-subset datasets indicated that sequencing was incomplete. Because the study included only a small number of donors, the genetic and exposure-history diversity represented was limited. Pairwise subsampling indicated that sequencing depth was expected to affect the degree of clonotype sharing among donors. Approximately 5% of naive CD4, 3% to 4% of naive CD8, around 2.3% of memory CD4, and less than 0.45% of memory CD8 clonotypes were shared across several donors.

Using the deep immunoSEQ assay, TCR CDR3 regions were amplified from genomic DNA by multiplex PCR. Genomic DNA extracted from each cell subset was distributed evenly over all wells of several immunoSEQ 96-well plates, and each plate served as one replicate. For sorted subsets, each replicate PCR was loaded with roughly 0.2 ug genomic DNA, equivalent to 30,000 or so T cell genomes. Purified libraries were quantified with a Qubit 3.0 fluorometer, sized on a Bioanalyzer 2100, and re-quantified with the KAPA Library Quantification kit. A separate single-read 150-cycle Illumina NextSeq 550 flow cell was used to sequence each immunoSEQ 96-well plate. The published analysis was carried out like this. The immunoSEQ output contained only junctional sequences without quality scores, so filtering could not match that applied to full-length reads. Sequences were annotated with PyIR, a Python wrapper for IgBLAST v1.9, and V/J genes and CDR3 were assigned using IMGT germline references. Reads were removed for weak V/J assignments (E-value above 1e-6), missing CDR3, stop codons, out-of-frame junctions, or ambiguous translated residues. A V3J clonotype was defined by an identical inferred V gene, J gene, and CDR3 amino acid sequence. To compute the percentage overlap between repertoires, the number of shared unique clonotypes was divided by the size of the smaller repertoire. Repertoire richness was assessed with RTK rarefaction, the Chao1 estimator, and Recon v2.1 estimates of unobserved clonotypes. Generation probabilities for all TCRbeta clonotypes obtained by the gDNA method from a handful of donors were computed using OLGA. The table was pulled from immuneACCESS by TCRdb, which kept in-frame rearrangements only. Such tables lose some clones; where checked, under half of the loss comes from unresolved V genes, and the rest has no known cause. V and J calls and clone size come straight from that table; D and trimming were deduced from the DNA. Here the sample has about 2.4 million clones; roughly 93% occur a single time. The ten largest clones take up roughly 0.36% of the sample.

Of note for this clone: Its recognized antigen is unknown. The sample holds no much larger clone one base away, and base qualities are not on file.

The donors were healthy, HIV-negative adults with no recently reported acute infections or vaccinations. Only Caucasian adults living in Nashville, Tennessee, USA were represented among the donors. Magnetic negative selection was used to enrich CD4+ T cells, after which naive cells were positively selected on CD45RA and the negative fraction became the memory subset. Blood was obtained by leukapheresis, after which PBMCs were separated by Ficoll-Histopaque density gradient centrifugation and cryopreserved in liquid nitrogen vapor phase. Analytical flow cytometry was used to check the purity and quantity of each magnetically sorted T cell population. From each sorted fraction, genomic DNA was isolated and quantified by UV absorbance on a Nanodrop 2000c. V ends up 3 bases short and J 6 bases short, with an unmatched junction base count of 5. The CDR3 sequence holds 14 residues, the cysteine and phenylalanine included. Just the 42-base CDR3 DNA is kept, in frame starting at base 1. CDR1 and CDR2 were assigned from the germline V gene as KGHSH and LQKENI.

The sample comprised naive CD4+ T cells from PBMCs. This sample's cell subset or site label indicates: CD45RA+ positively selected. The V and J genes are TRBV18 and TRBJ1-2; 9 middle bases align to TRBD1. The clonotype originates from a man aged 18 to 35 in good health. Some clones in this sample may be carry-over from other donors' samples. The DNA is TGTGCCAGCTCACCGACCGGGACAGGGAATGGCTACACCTTC. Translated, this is CASSPTGTGNGYTF.